The 7 T cell receptor beta chains below were found in one sample sequenced in a study of CD8+ T cells in alopecia areata. As the sequencing template, cDNA was produced by extracting RNA and reverse transcribing it. Clones were sequenced by immunoSEQ multiplex PCR, and TCRdb holds only the in-frame ones, with some missing. This sample has around 61,000 clones; 45% to 50% occur once, and the top ten carry about 15%. The input for sequencing was CD8+ T cells sorted from blood, taken at week 0. The receptors were gathered from a human donor with alopecia areata.

This chain joins TRBV19 and TRBJ1-1, with D maybe TRBD1 (5 bases). Germline V gene lookup returns CDR1 LNHDA and CDR2 SQIVND (reference sequence). The CDR3 consists of 13 residues. Trimming shortened V by 1 base and J by 6 bases, and 9 bases separated the two germline ends. CDR3 protein: CASSIAGTSEAFF. In nucleotides, the CDR3 is TGTGCCAGTAGTATAGCCGGGACGTCTGAAGCTTTCTTT.

As concerns this clone: An end of the junction differs from the germline gene, which may be a read error. The chain couples TRBV7-6 to TRBJ2-7; possibly TRBD2 for D (5 bases). The CDR3 is made up of 12 amino acids. The germline V gene encodes CDR1 SGHVS and CDR2 FNYEAQ. CDR3 residues: CASSLANNEQYF. The CDR3 DNA sequence: TGTGCCAGCAGCCTAGCCAATAACGAGCAGTACTTC.

This clone is labeled medium-sized. Other DNA sequences from this sample encode an identical CDR3 as well. The rearrangement links TRBV4-1 to TRBJ1-5; D is unresolved. With 0 bases removed from V and 1 base from J, the gap between germline ends came to 7 bases. Germline V gene lookup returns CDR1 MGHRA and CDR2 YSYEKL. The CDR3 contains 15 residues. CDR3 amino acids: CASSQEGNSNQPQHF. CDR3 nucleotides: TGCGCCAGCAGCCAAGAGGGTAACAGCAATCAGCCCCAGCATTTT.

CDR3: CASSFPPRGDSYEQYF. CDR3 nucleotides: TGTGCCAGCAGCTTCCCCCCCAGAGGGGATTCCTACGAGCAGTACTTC. This chain connects TRBV7-9 to TRBJ2-7; D possibly matches TRBD1 or TRBD2 (5 bases each). Trimming removed 3 bases from V and 1 base from J, with 16 bases in between. The length of the CDR3 is 16 residues. Germline-derived CDR1 and CDR2 are SEHNR and FQNEAQ (reference sequence).

V usage is TRBV4-1 and J usage is TRBJ2-7; the D gene is possibly TRBD2 (6 bases). The V gene's germline CDR1 is MGHRA and CDR2 YSYEKL. The length of the CDR3 is 14 residues. The V gene lost 0 bases and the J gene lost 3 bases, with 9 bases spanning the gap. CDR3 sequence: CASSQDPGDYEQYF. CDR3 in DNA: TGCGCCAGCAGCCAAGATCCGGGGGACTACGAGCAGTACTTC.

This clone was counted once. The gene calls are TRBV7-9 and TRBJ1-2; D not certain. This CDR3 has 17 amino acids. V lost 6 bases, J lost 2 bases, and 22 bases lay in between. CDR1 and CDR2 from the germline V gene are SEHNR and FQNEAQ (reference sequence). CDR3 sequence (DNA): TGTGCCAGCAGTGAATCGAAGGTTGCTGGGTCCAACTATGGCTACACCTTC. Amino acids: CASSESKVAGSNYGYTF.

The V call is TRBV5-1, the J call TRBJ2-5, with TRBD1 matching over 7 bases. This CDR3 contains 18 residues. Trimming removed 3 bases from V and 1 base from J; junction bases left unmatched: 15. Germline values: CDR1 SGHRS, CDR2 YFSETQ. CDR3 protein: CASSSAPRGQIIQETQYF. For the CDR3, the DNA is TGCGCCAGCAGCTCAGCGCCTAGGGGACAGATCATCCAAGAGACCCAGTACTTC.